A single sample gave rise to the 6 T cell receptor beta chains below, sequenced in a study of T cell repertoires in cytomegalovirus infection. From the reads, TCRdb called clonotypes with MiXCR, one entry per CDR3 protein. The profile shows a few hundred thousand distinct CDR3 sequences, about a sixth of them singletons. Specimen: PBMCs. The source of these receptors is a human donor in good health (CMV status not recorded). Some clones in this sample may be carry-over from other donors' samples.

The V call is TRBV20-1, the J call TRBJ1-5; the D gene is possibly TRBD1 (6 bases). There are 14 residues in the CDR3. CDR1 is DFQATT and CDR2 is SNEGSKA in the germline V gene (reference sequence). V was clipped by 3 bases and J by 3 bases, with 12 bases between them. The CDR3 DNA sequence: TGCAGTGCTAGCTTGCACAGGGCCAATCAGCCCCAGCATTTT. This translates into CSASLHRANQPQHF.

The rearrangement joins TRBV5-1 to TRBJ2-2; D tentatively fits TRBD1 or TRBD2 (5 bases each). CDR1 is SGHRS and CDR2 is YFSETQ in the germline V gene. CDR3 size: 15 residues. With 4 bases removed from V and 1 base from J, the gap between germline ends came to 11 bases. The CDR3: CASSRDGGNTGELFF. As DNA, the CDR3 is TGCGCCAGCAGCCGGGACGGCGGGAACACCGGGGAGCTGTTTTTT.

In the case of this clonotype: A read error may explain this, as a much larger clone is one base away. This rearrangement joins TRBV6-6 to TRBJ2-3, with TRBD2 matching 9 bases. CDR3 length equals 15 residues. The germline CDR1 and CDR2 sequences are MNHNY and SVGAGI (reference sequence). V lost 6 bases to trimming and J lost 1 base; unmatched junction nucleotides: 5. CDR3 in DNA: TGTGCCAGCAGCGAAATAGCGGGGGGCACAGATACGCAGTATTTT. Translated, it gives CASSEIAGGTDTQYF.

The chain recombines TRBV20-1 with TRBJ2-4, with D possibly matching TRBD1 (5 bases). Between the trimmed V and J ends, which lost 6 bases and 7 bases, there was a span of 13 bases. CDR1 and CDR2 from the germline V gene are DFQATT and SNEGSKA (reference sequence). This CDR3 has 12 residues. Written as DNA, the CDR3 is TGCAGTGCAAGGGGTATATGGAACATTCAGTACTTC. Encoded protein: CSARGIWNIQYF.

The sample holds a few counts of this clonotype. V is TRBV7-9 and J is TRBJ2-5, with a weak D call TRBD1 (6 bases). The germline V gene has CDR1 SEHNR and CDR2 FQNEAQ (reference sequence). CDR3 length equals 11 residues. V was shortened by 10 bases and J by 5 bases, with 11 bases between the two germline ends. CDR3 sequence reads: CATTQGETQYF. Written as DNA, the CDR3 is TGTGCCACTACCCAGGGGGAGACCCAGTACTTC.

This rearrangement joins TRBV14 to TRBJ2-7; possibly TRBD2 for D (6 bases). The germline CDR1 and CDR2 sequences are SGHDN and FVKESK. Trimming stripped 3 bases from V and 4 bases from J, with 19 bases between. The CDR3 has 16 residues. CDR3 DNA sequence: TGTGCCAGCAGCCAGACGCTCGGCGGGATGACGTACGAGCAGTACTTC. This gives the protein CASSQTLGGMTYEQYF.